The 9 T cell receptor beta chains in this list originate from one sample, sequenced in a study of blood T cell repertoires in COVID-19. TCRdb's copy holds only in-frame clones and misses some; the assay was immunoSEQ multiplex PCR. The table includes some 340,000 clones, approximately 90% detected once. Specimen: PBMCs or T cells enriched from blood (not recorded which). The origin of the receptors is a woman aged 30 to 39 who had been exposed to COVID-19.

The chain uses TRBV29-1 and TRBJ1-1; D is perhaps TRBD1 (5 bases). The V gene lost 8 bases and the J gene lost 1 base, with 11 bases spanning the gap. The CDR3 consists of 12 residues. Germline CDR1 and CDR2: SQVTM and ANQGSEA. This CDR3 is CSILGGNTEAFF. The CDR3 nucleotides read TGCAGCATTTTGGGGGGGAACACTGAAGCTTTCTTT.

This sequence joins TRBV10-3 and TRBJ2-1; TRBD1 is a possible D gene (7 bases). The length of the CDR3 is 14 residues. The germline gives CDR1 ENHRY, CDR2 SYGVKD. V dropped 7 bases and J dropped 3 bases, with 13 bases sitting between them. The CDR3 nucleotides are TGTGCCATCAAACCCAGGGGGGTCTACAATGAGCAGTTCTTC. Its translation: CAIKPRGVYNEQFF.

The genes are TRBV9 and TRBJ2-7; 8 bases are shared with TRBD1. Germline assignment: CDR1 SGDLS and CDR2 YYNGEE. This CDR3 contains 17 residues. The trim removed 4 bases at V and 3 bases at J, leaving 15 bases unmatched. CDR3 sequence: CASSPGWRTGLGYEQYF. The CDR3 region has the DNA TGTGCCAGCAGCCCCGGTTGGCGGACAGGGTTGGGCTACGAGCAGTACTTC.

The chain employs TRBV3-1 (or the pseudogene TRBV3-2) and TRBJ1-2, with D hard to call. CDR3 length equals 16 residues. The germline gives CDR1 LGHDT, CDR2 YNNKEL (reference sequence). Trimming removed 5 bases from V and 4 bases from J, with 20 bases in between. CDR3 in amino acids: CASSLRTVNDFYGYTF. Here the CDR3 DNA reads TGTGCCAGCAGCTTACGTACGGTAAACGACTTCTATGGCTACACCTTC.

The chain is built from TRBV19 and TRBJ1-1, with TRBD1 matching over 10 bases. With V trimmed by 7 bases and J by 5 bases, 7 bases remained unmatched. CDR1 is LNHDA, CDR2 SQIVND, per germline (reference sequence). The CDR3 is made up of 14 amino acids. The CDR3 region has the DNA TGTGCCAGTACCGACGACAGGGGGCGAACTGAAGCTTTCTTT. Its protein is CASTDDRGRTEAFF.

The rearrangement joins TRBV19 to TRBJ1-2; 7 nucleotides agree with TRBD1. The V gene's germline CDR1 is LNHDA and CDR2 SQIVND (reference sequence). Trimming removed 3 bases from V and 2 bases from J; junction bases left unmatched: 9. There are 16 residues in the CDR3. The CDR3 loop reads CASSIPSGTENYGYTF. The CDR3 DNA follows: TGTGCCAGTAGTATTCCCTCCGGGACAGAAAACTATGGCTACACCTTC.

The J gene is TRBJ2-3, the V gene TRBV10-2; 7 nucleotides match TRBD2. The V gene's germline CDR1 is WSHSY and CDR2 SAAADI. This CDR3 has 15 residues. The ends lost 0 bases at V and 6 bases at J; junction bases unmatched: 6. DNA for the CDR3: TGCGCCAGCAGTGAGTCCCGCGGGGGTCAGGATACGCAGTATTTT. As protein: CASSESRGGQDTQYF.

The genes are TRBV6-2 or TRBV6-3 and TRBJ2-7; D ambiguous. Germline CDR1 and CDR2: MNHEY and SVGEGT. The V end was cut by 2 bases, the J end by 2 bases, with 10 bases between. The CDR3 spans 14 residues. In DNA, the CDR3 is TGTGCCAGCAGTTACCTCGGCAGGACCTACGAGCAGTACTTC. It yields the protein CASSYLGRTYEQYF.

The chain carries TRBV5-1 and TRBJ1-5; D is unresolved. CDR3 length: 13 amino acids. The V end was cut by 0 bases, the J end by 6 bases, with 7 bases between. Per germline, CDR1 SGHRS and CDR2 YFSETQ. CDR3 amino acids: CASSLGSGQPQHF. CDR3 nucleotide sequence: TGCGCCAGCAGCTTGGGGTCGGGTCAGCCCCAGCATTTT.